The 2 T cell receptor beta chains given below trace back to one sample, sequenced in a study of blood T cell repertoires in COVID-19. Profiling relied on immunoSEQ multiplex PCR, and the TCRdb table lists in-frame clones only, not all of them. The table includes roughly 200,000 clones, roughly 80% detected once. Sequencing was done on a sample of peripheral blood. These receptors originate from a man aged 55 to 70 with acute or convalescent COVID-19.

CDR3 coding DNA: TGTGCCAGCAGCTTGCAACTCTATGGCTACACCTTC. It encodes CASSLQLYGYTF. This chain links TRBV5-6 with TRBJ1-2, with D hard to call. Looked up from germline, CDR1 is SGHDT and CDR2 is YYEEEE. The V end was cut by 1 base, the J end by 4 bases, with 5 bases between. The CDR3 runs to 12 residues.

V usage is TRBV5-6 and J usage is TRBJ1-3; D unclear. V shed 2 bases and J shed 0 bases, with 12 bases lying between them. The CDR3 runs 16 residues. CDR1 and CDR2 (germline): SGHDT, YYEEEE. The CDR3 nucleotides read TGTGCCAGCAGCTTAGCTAACCCCGGCTCTGGAAACACCATATATTTT. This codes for CASSLANPGSGNTIYF.